The 26 T cell receptor beta chains below all came from one sample that was sequenced in a study of T cell responses to AZD1222 COVID-19 vaccine. Libraries were prepared by immunoSEQ multiplex PCR; TCRdb keeps only in-frame clonotypes and omits some of them. This table has under 120,000 clones, 70% to 90% appearing once. Material: peripheral blood, obtained 28 days after the second AZD1222 dose. These receptors were taken from an adult who received the AZD1222 COVID-19 vaccine.

The chain employs TRBV28 and TRBJ2-5; D remains unclear. Trimming took 2 bases from V and 0 from J, leaving 4 bases between them. The germline gives CDR1 MDHEN, CDR2 SYDVKM. The CDR3 sequence is 13 residues long. CDR3 nucleotides: TGTGCCAGCAGTTTACAGTACCAAGAGACCCAGTACTTC. As protein: CASSLQYQETQYF.

The V gene is TRBV7-9, the J gene TRBJ2-7; 7 positions agree with TRBD2. Germline assignment: CDR1 SEHNR and CDR2 FQNEAQ (reference sequence). The CDR3 is made up of 15 amino acids. With V trimmed by 5 bases and J by 4 bases, 11 bases remained unmatched. CDR3: CASSQLGGGDYEQYF. CDR3 nucleotides: TGTGCCAGCAGCCAGCTCGGCGGGGGAGATTACGAGCAGTACTTC.

V gene TRBV7-9 combines with J gene TRBJ1-2; D is unresolved. CDR1 is SEHNR and CDR2 is FQNEAQ in the germline V gene (reference sequence). The CDR3 loop spans 15 amino acids. Between the trimmed V and J ends, which lost 7 bases and 0 bases, there was a span of 15 bases. CDR3 DNA: TGTGCCAGCACCCAATCGGGCCGCTCTAACTATGGCTACACCTTC. This codes for CASTQSGRSNYGYTF.

The chain uses TRBV15 and TRBJ1-5; 9 bases are a match to TRBD1. The germline V gene has CDR1 LNHNV and CDR2 YYDKDF (reference sequence). The CDR3 sequence is 16 residues long. The trim removed 5 bases at V and 2 bases at J, leaving 7 bases unmatched. The CDR3 nucleotides read TGTGCCACCAGCGACCCACGGACAGGGGGCAATCAGCCCCAGCATTTT. This codes for CATSDPRTGGNQPQHF.

The J gene is TRBJ2-1, the V gene TRBV28, with 8 bases fitting TRBD2. The ends lost 2 bases at V and 9 bases at J; junction bases unmatched: 6. The CDR3 extends over 14 amino acids. CDR1 and CDR2 from the germline V gene are MDHEN and SYDVKM. The CDR3 region is CASSLSGRGFEQFF. As DNA, the CDR3 is TGTGCCAGCAGTTTAAGCGGGAGAGGATTTGAGCAGTTCTTC. The full variable domain, rest sourced from reference TRBV28 and TRBJ2-1, is DVKVTQSSRYLVKRTGEKVFLECVQDMDHENMFWYRQDPGLGLRLIYFSYDVKMKEKGDIPEGYSVSREKKERFSLILESASTNQTSMYLCASSLSGRGFEQFFGPGTRLTVL.

The rearrangement links TRBV7-2 to TRBJ2-1; 8 bases map to TRBD2. CDR3 length: 15 amino acids. Per germline, CDR1 SGHTA and CDR2 FQGNSA. V lost 3 bases to trimming and J lost 7 bases; unmatched junction nucleotides: 8. CDR3 protein: CASSFISGSTNEQFF. As DNA, the CDR3 is TGTGCCAGCAGCTTTATCAGCGGGAGTACGAATGAGCAGTTCTTC.

This clone has more than one count but fewer than ten. The rearrangement links TRBV20-1 to TRBJ2-7, with D uncertain. The CDR3 runs 11 residues. Germline CDR1 reads DFQATT; CDR2 reads SNEGSKA (reference sequence). Trimming pared 0 bases from V and 7 bases from J, leaving 7 bases between. This CDR3 is CSARERIEQYF. The DNA of the CDR3 is TGCAGTGCTAGAGAGAGGATAGAGCAGTACTTC.

The rearrangement uses TRBV7-2 and TRBJ2-5; D gene unclear. The CDR3 loop spans 13 amino acids. CDR1 SGHTA and CDR2 FQGNSA come from the germline V gene. The V and J ends lost 0 bases and 1 base respectively, with 3 bases between them. The CDR3 spells CASSLARQETQYF. Written as DNA, the CDR3 is TGTGCCAGCAGCTTAGCTCGCCAAGAGACCCAGTACTTC.

The rearrangement joins TRBV7-9 to TRBJ1-6; the D gene is possibly TRBD1 (6 bases). The CDR3 runs 15 residues. The V gene's germline CDR1 is SEHNR and CDR2 FQNEAQ (reference sequence). Trimming took off 0 bases at V and 10 bases at J, with 13 bases between the two ends. CDR3: CASSLAPRGESPLHF. The CDR3 coding sequence is TGTGCCAGCAGCTTAGCGCCAAGGGGGGAGTCACCCCTCCACTTT.

This rearrangement joins TRBV28 to TRBJ1-2, with TRBD1 as a possible D gene (5 bases). This CDR3 has 14 amino acids. CDR1 and CDR2 (germline): MDHEN, SYDVKM. The V end was cut by 7 bases, the J end by 8 bases, with 20 bases between. The CDR3 is CASNSGSGTSGYTF. CDR3 nucleotide sequence: TGTGCCAGCAACAGCGGGAGCGGGACTTCGGGCTACACCTTC.

This clone was observed a few times. The J gene is TRBJ1-5, the V gene TRBV4-2; D is ambiguous. The length of the CDR3 is 17 residues. V lost 0 bases, J lost 1 base, and 13 bases lay in between. CDR1 and CDR2 (germline): LGHNA, YNFKEQ. This CDR3 is CASSQDRRATSNQPQHF. The CDR3 DNA sequence: TGTGCCAGCAGCCAAGATAGAAGGGCAACGAGCAATCAGCCCCAGCATTTT.

This clone was seen a single time. This sequence joins TRBV9 and TRBJ2-7; 9 bases agree with TRBD2. CDR1 is SGDLS and CDR2 is YYNGEE in the germline V gene. Unmatched junction bases numbered 4, after V lost 0 bases and J lost 0 bases. The CDR3 covers 16 residues. The CDR3 DNA reads as TGTGCCAGCAGCGTAGATAGCGGGGGAAGCTCCTACGAGCAGTACTTC. Its protein product is CASSVDSGGSSYEQYF.

The rearrangement uses TRBV11-2 and TRBJ2-2; 8 nucleotides align to TRBD1. The CDR3 length is 17 residues. Germline V gene sequence: CDR1 SGHAT, CDR2 FQNNGV. Losses at the gene ends were 1 base for V and 5 bases for J; bases not matched to a gene: 9. The CDR3 DNA reads TGTGCCAGCAGCTTAGGTACAGGGGGTATGAGTACCGGGGAGCTGTTTTTT. This translates into CASSLGTGGMSTGELFF.

This chain connects TRBV7-9 to TRBJ1-1; no clear D gene. Germline values: CDR1 SEHNR, CDR2 FQNEAQ (reference sequence). V dropped 0 bases and J dropped 4 bases, with 9 bases sitting between them. The length of the CDR3 is 14 residues. The CDR3 protein is CASSLAPGSTEAFF. The CDR3 coding sequence is TGTGCCAGCAGCTTAGCGCCAGGATCCACTGAAGCTTTCTTT.

The chain combines TRBV13 with TRBJ2-7; TRBD2 matches at 8 bases. CDR3 length: 14 residues. Per the germline V gene, CDR1 is PRHDT and CDR2 is FYEKMQ (reference sequence). The ends lost 3 bases at V and 3 bases at J; junction bases unmatched: 4. DNA for the CDR3: TGTGCCAGCAGCTTTAGCGGGATCCGCTACGAGCAGTACTTC. It translates to CASSFSGIRYEQYF.

The chain has TRBV29-1 and TRBJ2-1; 7 nucleotides line up with TRBD2. This CDR3 has 11 residues. Per the germline V gene, CDR1 is SQVTM and CDR2 is ANQGSEA. CDR3 sequence (DNA): TGCAGTGGGGACTACTACAATGAGCAGTTCTTC. Translated, it gives CSGDYYNEQFF.

The rearrangement uses TRBV7-2 and TRBJ2-7; D possibly matches TRBD1 or TRBD2 (5 bases each). Trimming took 4 bases from V and 0 from J, leaving 13 bases between them. CDR3 length equals 15 residues. Germline V gene lookup returns CDR1 SGHTA and CDR2 FQGNSA. Written as DNA, the CDR3 is TGTGCCAGCAGCTCAAGGGTTGGGGGCTCCTACGAGCAGTACTTC. Its protein is CASSSRVGGSYEQYF.

The rearrangement joins TRBV7-8 to TRBJ2-1; TRBD1 might be the D (8 bases). Between the trimmed V and J ends, which lost 5 bases and 2 bases, there was a span of 16 bases. CDR1 SGHVS and CDR2 FQNEAQ come from the germline V gene. The CDR3 totals 16 residues. CDR3 region: CASSETGGGTYNEQFF. CDR3 bases: TGTGCCAGCAGCGAAACAGGGGGGGGGACCTACAATGAGCAGTTCTTC.

This chain connects TRBV6-5 to TRBJ2-7; TRBD1 might be the D (5 bases). Trimming cost V 2 bases and J 0 bases, with 11 bases left between them. The CDR3 has 15 residues. CDR1 and CDR2 from the germline V gene are MNHEY and SVGAGI. The CDR3 DNA reads as TGTGCCAGCAGTTACGGCGGCAGGGCCTCCTACGAGCAGTACTTC. This codes for CASSYGGRASYEQYF.

The chain has TRBV30 and TRBJ2-7, with 7 bases fitting TRBD1. Germline lookup yields CDR1 GTSNPN and CDR2 SVGIG (reference sequence). CDR3 length equals 14 residues. Trimming took 4 bases from V and 0 from J; bases not matched to a gene: 6. CDR3 loop: CAWKVTGSSYEQYF. The CDR3, as DNA: TGTGCCTGGAAAGTGACAGGGTCCTCCTACGAGCAGTACTTC.

The V call is TRBV5-6, the J call TRBJ2-3, with 10 bases identical to TRBD1. Germline CDR1 is SGHDT and CDR2 is YYEEEE. The CDR3 contains 15 residues. After removal of 2 bases from V and 7 bases from J, the junction contained 7 bases not matched to a gene. As DNA, the CDR3 is TGTGCCAGCAGCTTAGGGACAGGGGATCTAAATACGCAGTATTTT. Amino acid sequence: CASSLGTGDLNTQYF.

V and J are TRBV29-1 and TRBJ1-5; 9 bases are a match to TRBD1. V was clipped by 4 bases and J by 5 bases; unmatched bases: 3. This CDR3 is built from 13 residues. Germline CDR1 reads SQVTM; CDR2 reads ANQGSEA. CDR3 loop: CSVGTGEYQPQHF. CDR3 coding DNA: TGCAGCGTTGGGACAGGGGAGTATCAGCCCCAGCATTTT.

The chain is built from TRBV6-5 and TRBJ2-1; TRBD1 aligns across 8 bases. The length of the CDR3 is 16 residues. The germline CDR1 and CDR2 sequences are MNHEY and SVGAGI. The V and J ends lost 4 bases and 8 bases, in that order; junction bases with no gene match: 13. CDR3 coding DNA: TGTGCCAGCAGTTCGGGATGGACAGGGTTGATTGATGAGCAGTTCTTC. Translation gives CASSSGWTGLIDEQFF.

V is TRBV28 and J is TRBJ1-1; unclear D gene. Germline V gives CDR1 MDHEN, CDR2 SYDVKM. The CDR3 has 17 amino acids. Trimming stripped 2 bases from V and 0 bases from J, with 16 bases between. The DNA for the CDR3 is TGTGCCAGCAGTTTAGTATTGAGAGGGCCCCTGAACACTGAAGCTTTCTTT. This codes for CASSLVLRGPLNTEAFF.

The chain employs TRBV2 and TRBJ2-3, with D uncertain. V was trimmed by 7 bases and J by 1 base, leaving 12 bases between them. Germline CDR1 SNHLY, CDR2 FYNNEI. The CDR3 covers 14 residues. CDR3 residues: CASNLIRGTDTQYF. DNA for the CDR3: TGTGCCAGCAACCTGATCCGGGGCACAGATACGCAGTATTTT. Full variable domain (remainder filled in from reference TRBV2 and TRBJ2-3): EPEVTQTPSHQVTQMGQEVILRCVPISNHLYFYWYRQILGQKVEFLVSFYNNEISEKSEIFDDQFSVERPDGSNFTLKIRSTKLEDSAMYFCASNLIRGTDTQYFGPGTRLTVL.

This clone was observed at least ten times. The genes are TRBV6-2 or TRBV6-3 and TRBJ1-3, with a possible D match to TRBD1 (5 bases). V lost 2 bases, J lost 1 base, and 6 bases lay in between. The CDR3 is made up of 14 amino acids. Germline CDR1 and CDR2: MNHEY and SVGEGT. The CDR3, as DNA: TGTGCCAGCAGTTACAGGGGATCTGGAAACACCATATATTTT. The encoded protein is CASSYRGSGNTIYF.